This T cell receptor beta chain was obtained from a study of cytomegalovirus exposure and HLA in healthy donors. Study-wide results and caveats: It was confirmed in vitro that a few of the CMV-associated chains were specific for CMV antigens. Only CMV serostatus was available as immune exposure information. Earlier analysis looked at TCR beta V segments, and most were productive about 90% or about 30% of the time.

This clone was picked up one time. The antigen is undetermined. A multiplex PCR was run with 60 Vbeta primers and 13 Jbeta primers. As handled by the study authors: Approximately 11 million of 75 million to 85 million unique TCR beta chains were shared, per a later count. Clones were sequenced by immunoSEQ multiplex PCR, and TCRdb holds only the in-frame ones, with some missing. That table supplies the V and J calls and clone size; D and trimming were determined from the DNA. Among fewer than 120,000 clones listed, over 60% were seen once. V was pared by 4 bases and J by 10 bases, with 11 bases between. CDR3 size: 12 residues. CDR1 and CDR2 from the germline V gene are ENHRY and SYGVKD.

The chain employs TRBV10-3 and TRBJ2-4, with a tentative D call TRBD1 (5 bases). This TCR came from a man younger than 45 in good health and CMV-seropositive. Sequenced material: PBMCs. The CDR3 protein is CAISAQTAIQYF. The CDR3 DNA reads as TGTGCCATCAGTGCCCAGACAGCAATTCAGTACTTC.